This T cell receptor beta chain came from a study of spatial heterogeneity in lung cancer. Trimming at V came to 7 bases and at J to 5 bases, leaving 7 bases not matched to a gene. Germline V gene sequence: CDR1 SQVTM, CDR2 ANQGSEA. This CDR3 is 13 amino acids long. In TCRdb, the 5' RACE reads were re-called with MiXCR into one record per CDR3 protein. The sample has tens of thousands of distinct CDR3 sequences; around 12% are singletons. Noted time point: sample taken at primary tumor resection. Without sorting, whole RNA was sequenced from tumor, nontumor lung or frozen PBMC. The sample in question was PBMCs, obtained at surgery. V is TRBV29-1 and J is TRBJ1-2, with 10 bases matching TRBD1. The TCR sequence derives from a male donor with early-stage non-small cell lung cancer. The CDR3 nucleotides read TGCAGCGCCCCGGGGGACAGGGGTTATGGCTACACCTTC. As protein: CSAPGDRGYGYTF.